This TCR beta chain emerged from a study of T cell responses to AZD1222 COVID-19 vaccine. Study-wide results and limits: Reportedly, nearly half of unique spike TCRs recognized epitopes outside B.1.351/B.1.1.7 mutations. CD4 TCRs covered the whole spike, strongest at regions 160-218 and 743-854. Researchers took repertoire samples only after the peak T cell response had come. Receipt of two AZD1222 doses was followed by a rise in Spike-specific TCR breadth and depth.

Assay used: immunoSEQ multiplex PCR; TCRdb lists only in-frame clones, some missing. The sample includes 130,000 or so clones, around 94% seen only once; the top ten take approximately 7%. The V segment lost 5 bases and the J segment 0 bases; nucleotides outside the gene matches: 2. Germline V gives CDR1 LNHDA, CDR2 SQIVND (reference sequence). CDR3 size: 15 residues. In the case of this clone: What it binds is unknown.

The chain combines TRBV19 with TRBJ2-3; 10 bases align to TRBD1. The clonotype comes from an adult in good health. The sequencing used peripheral blood, collected on day 0 of AZD1222 vaccination. The CDR3 bases are TGTGCCAGTAGTGGGACAGGGGCAAGCACAGATACGCAGTATTTT. It codes for CASSGTGASTDTQYF.